The 16 T cell receptor beta chains reported below all come from one sample, sequenced in a study of neoadjuvant anti-PD-1 for oral cavity cancer. Using immunoSEQ multiplex PCR, the repertoire was profiled, and TCRdb retains in-frame clones only, with some absent. The sample has approximately 83,000 clones, more than 80% seen once; the top ten hold approximately 3.4%. The source was PBMCs, collected before nivolumab (anti-PD-1) treatment. Every receptor here comes from a person aged 35-79 years with oral cavity squamous cell carcinoma.

This chain's CDR3 is CASSLVAGDPYEQYF. The CDR3 nucleotides read TGTGCCAGCAGCTTGGTAGCTGGGGATCCCTACGAGCAGTACTTC. The rearrangement joins TRBV5-5 to TRBJ2-7; no clear D gene. V was shortened by 0 bases and J by 2 bases, with 12 bases between the two germline ends. The V gene's germline CDR1 is SGHKS and CDR2 YYEKEE (reference sequence). This CDR3 contains 15 residues.

The chain recombines TRBV28 with TRBJ2-7; 7 nucleotides line up with TRBD2. V lost 2 bases and J lost 2; bases outside the gene matches: 3. The CDR3 is 14 amino acids. Per germline, CDR1 MDHEN and CDR2 SYDVKM. CDR3 sequence reads: CASSLAGAPYEQYF. The CDR3, as DNA: TGTGCCAGCAGTTTAGCGGGAGCCCCCTACGAGCAGTACTTC.

This chain joins TRBV9 and TRBJ2-3; unclear D gene. CDR1 and CDR2 (germline): SGDLS, YYNGEE. This CDR3 region has 16 residues. With 0 bases removed from V and 0 bases from J, the gap between germline ends came to 11 bases. CDR3 protein: CASSVEGGTSTDTQYF. CDR3 DNA: TGTGCCAGCAGCGTAGAGGGCGGAACTAGCACAGATACGCAGTATTTT.

The chain uses TRBV5-6 and TRBJ1-4; 12 positions match TRBD1. The ends lost 2 bases at V and 8 bases at J; junction bases unmatched: 4. The CDR3 length is 15 residues. The germline CDR1 and CDR2 sequences are SGHDT and YYEEEE. CDR3 residues: CASSFPGQGAEKLFF. As DNA, the CDR3 is TGTGCCAGCAGCTTTCCGGGACAGGGGGCCGAAAAACTGTTTTTT.

The V call is TRBV27, the J call TRBJ2-3, with TRBD2 matching 14 bases. Germline V gene sequence: CDR1 MNHEY, CDR2 SMNVEV (reference sequence). The CDR3 extends over 18 amino acids. V shed 6 bases, J shed 5 bases, and the junction held 13 bases outside the gene matches. CDR3 loop: CASSFEPGLAGVVDTQYF. The CDR3, as DNA: TGTGCCAGCAGCTTTGAGCCGGGACTAGCGGGAGTGGTAGATACGCAGTATTTT.

The chain's CDR3 is CASSEIAGADTQYF. CDR3 nucleotide sequence: TGTGCCAGCAGTGAAATAGCGGGAGCAGATACGCAGTATTTT. V is TRBV9 and J is TRBJ2-3, with 9 bases identical to TRBD2. The V gene end was trimmed by 5 bases and the J gene end by 4 bases; junction bases not matched to a gene: 5. The germline CDR1 and CDR2 sequences are SGDLS and YYNGEE. The CDR3 loop spans 14 amino acids.

The gene calls are TRBV29-1 and TRBJ2-7; perhaps TRBD2 as D (5 bases). V was pared by 4 bases and J by 6 bases, with 13 bases between. The CDR3 runs 12 residues. The germline CDR1 and CDR2 sequences are SQVTM and ANQGSEA. The CDR3 is CSVGGGPSEQYF. The CDR3 nucleotides read TGCAGCGTTGGAGGAGGTCCCTCCGAGCAGTACTTC.

Comments on this clone: Other DNA variants within this sample encode the same CDR3. This chain joins TRBV9 and TRBJ2-2; D ambiguous. The V and J ends lost 0 bases and 2 bases respectively, with 5 bases between them. The CDR3 has 14 amino acids. Germline V gene sequence: CDR1 SGDLS, CDR2 YYNGEE. CDR3 nucleotide sequence: TGTGCCAGCAGCGTAGAAATAAACACCGGGGAGCTGTTTTTT. Translated, it gives CASSVEINTGELFF.

The genes are TRBV10-3 and TRBJ2-1; D may be TRBD1 (6 bases). Per germline, CDR1 ENHRY and CDR2 SYGVKD. This CDR3 contains 17 residues. V lost 2 bases and J 4 bases, leaving 18 bases between the germline ends. CDR3 loop: CAISEPYRASPYNEQFF. The CDR3 DNA reads TGTGCCATCAGTGAGCCTTACAGGGCTTCTCCTTACAATGAGCAGTTCTTC.

This chain connects TRBV27 to TRBJ1-1; no definite D call. CDR3 size: 13 residues. CDR1 and CDR2 (germline): MNHEY, SMNVEV (reference sequence). With 3 bases removed from V and 0 bases from J, the gap between germline ends came to 5 bases. The CDR3 DNA sequence: TGTGCCAGCAGTTTGGGCCTGAACACTGAAGCTTTCTTT. It encodes CASSLGLNTEAFF.

The rearrangement uses TRBV5-4 and TRBJ1-2; D uncertain. CDR1 and CDR2 (germline): SGHNT, YYREEE (reference sequence). The CDR3 extends over 16 amino acids. V was cut by 2 bases and J by 5 bases, with 19 bases left in between. CDR3 protein: CASSFPTELREYGYTF. As DNA, the CDR3 is TGTGCCAGCAGCTTTCCAACCGAGCTCCGGGAGTATGGCTACACCTTC. Variable domain in full (rest from reference TRBV5-4 and TRBJ1-2): ETGVTQSPTHLIKTRGQQVTLRCSSQSGHNTVSWYQQALGQGPQFIFQYYREEENGRGNFPPRFSGLQFPNYSSELNVNALELDDSALYLCASSFPTELREYGYTFGSGTRLTVV.

The V gene is TRBV5-1, the J gene TRBJ2-3; D is unclear. V lost 2 bases, J lost 5 bases, and 6 bases lay in between. Germline loops: CDR1 SGHRS, CDR2 YFSETQ. CDR3 length equals 12 residues. In DNA form, the CDR3 reads TGCGCCAGCAGCTTTGAAGGAGATACGCAGTATTTT. Translation gives CASSFEGDTQYF.

V usage is TRBV5-1 and J usage is TRBJ1-2; 8 nucleotides match TRBD1. The CDR3 spans 14 residues. V trimming: 4 bases; J trimming: 3 bases; junction bases outside the gene matches: 5. Germline V gene lookup returns CDR1 SGHRS and CDR2 YFSETQ. The CDR3 sequence: CASSTTGGDYGYTF. Here the CDR3 DNA reads TGCGCCAGCAGCACTACAGGGGGAGACTATGGCTACACCTTC.

The gene calls are TRBV10-3 and TRBJ2-7; the D gene is possibly TRBD2 (6 bases). Trimming cost V 3 bases and J 0 bases, with 15 bases left between them. CDR1 is ENHRY and CDR2 is SYGVKD in the germline V gene. The CDR3 extends over 16 amino acids. The CDR3: CAISEARRASSYEQYF. The CDR3 DNA reads as TGTGCCATCAGTGAAGCTAGGAGGGCTAGCTCCTACGAGCAGTACTTC.

This clone was seen a handful of times. V usage is TRBV6-1 and J usage is TRBJ2-2, with D uncertain. Germline V gives CDR1 MNHNS, CDR2 SASEGT. This CDR3 has 15 amino acids. Between the trimmed V and J ends, which lost 5 bases and 4 bases, there was a span of 14 bases. The chain's CDR3 is CASSSTTTSTGELFF. DNA for the CDR3: TGTGCCAGCAGTAGTACTACTACTTCCACCGGGGAGCTGTTTTTT.

The genes are TRBV27 and TRBJ2-2; TRBD1 agrees at 9 bases. The CDR3 loop spans 14 amino acids. Germline trimming cut 6 bases from V and 5 bases from J; bases unmatched to any gene: 4. Germline V lookup: CDR1 MNHEY, CDR2 SMNVEV (reference sequence). The CDR3: CASRGTGITGELFF. The CDR3 bases are TGTGCCAGCAGAGGGACAGGGATTACCGGGGAGCTGTTTTTT.